What follows are 5 T cell receptor beta chains derived from one specimen sequenced in a study of shared T cell receptors in the human thymus. Clones were sequenced by immunoSEQ multiplex PCR, and TCRdb holds only the in-frame ones, with some missing. Among hundreds of thousands of clones, around 87% were seen once, and the ten largest hold 0.0094%. These data also formed part of another study, on human thymus T cells.

The sample comprised thymocytes. The receptors here all came from a boy under two years old with a congenital heart defect.

J is TRBJ1-2 and V is TRBV7-8, with D perhaps TRBD1 (5 bases). The CDR3 runs to 12 residues. Deletions cut 5 bases from V and 6 bases from J, with 10 bases between. From germline, CDR1 is SGHVS and CDR2 FQNEAQ. The CDR3 bases are TGTGCCAGCAGCCGCTGGGGGGATGGCTACACCTTC. Its protein product is CASSRWGDGYTF.

This rearrangement joins TRBV30 to TRBJ2-7; 14 positions match TRBD2. The CDR3 extends over 20 amino acids. CDR1 and CDR2 (germline): GTSNPN, SVGIG (reference sequence). V shed 0 bases, J shed 0 bases, and the junction held 13 bases outside the gene matches. CDR3: CAWSVPVEGLAGESSYEQYF. CDR3 DNA: TGTGCCTGGAGTGTACCGGTCGAGGGACTAGCGGGAGAGAGCTCCTACGAGCAGTACTTC.

This clone came up a few times. The rearrangement uses TRBV5-1 and TRBJ2-1; perhaps TRBD2 as D (6 bases). The CDR3 is 15 amino acids. From germline, CDR1 is SGHRS and CDR2 YFSETQ. Trimming cost V 4 bases and J 6 bases, with 17 bases left between them. The CDR3 protein is CASSKWDCPPNEQFF. CDR3 in DNA: TGCGCCAGCAGCAAATGGGACTGCCCGCCCAATGAGCAGTTCTTC.

This clone was recorded once. This chain uses TRBV7-2 with TRBJ2-7; the D gene is possibly TRBD1 (6 bases). Between the trimmed V and J ends, which lost 1 base and 2 bases, there was a span of 12 bases. Per germline, CDR1 SGHTA and CDR2 FQGNSA. The CDR3 is 15 residues long. The CDR3 bases are TGTGCCAGCAGCTTAGTCCCGGGACAAACCTACGAGCAGTACTTC. Translated, it gives CASSLVPGQTYEQYF.

The chain links TRBV15 to TRBJ2-1; TRBD2 agrees at 7 bases. This CDR3 comprises 15 residues. Germline CDR1 and CDR2: LNHNV and YYDKDF (reference sequence). V lost 1 base, J lost 5 bases, and 5 bases stayed unmatched. DNA for the CDR3: TGTGCCACCAGCAGAGTTAGCGGGCCAAACAATGAGCAGTTCTTC. Encoded protein: CATSRVSGPNNEQFF.